This TCR beta chain was documented in a study of beta chain features in type 1 diabetes. Overall study: No age, gender or cell yield differences were seen between patients and healthy donors. General study results and limits: The study left unresolved whether HLA type influences TCRB rearrangement. Insertions were fewer and deletions more numerous at VDJ junctions in type 1 diabetes patients. Type 1 diabetes patients had TCRB CDR3s that were shorter (moderately but significantly so) in all four CD4+ subsets.

This clone was counted between two and nine times. Its antigen is unidentified. V lost 5 bases, J lost 7 bases, and 4 bases stayed unmatched. The CDR3 loop spans 13 amino acids. Germline CDR1 and CDR2: SGHAT and FQNNGV. Per donor, one heparinised blood draw averaged around 110 mL. Reverse transcription of all isolated RNA meant that expressed TCRB transcripts were sequenced. Assay used: immunoSEQ multiplex PCR; TCRdb lists only in-frame clones, some missing. The repertoire holds about 150,000 clones, about a tenth seen once, with around 0.48% in the top ten. The sequence was obtained from a man aged 25 to 45 with type 1 diabetes. The material sequenced was central memory CD4+ T cells from blood. The chain employs TRBV11-2 and TRBJ2-5, with TRBD1 matching over 10 bases. The CDR3: CASSPGQGVTQYF. Here the CDR3 DNA reads TGTGCCAGCAGCCCCGGACAGGGGGTGACCCAGTACTTC.